One sample yielded the 9 T cell receptor beta chains listed below, sequenced in a study of early T cells in non-severe SARS-CoV-2 infection. A single record per CDR3 protein comes from TCRdb applying MiXCR to the 5' RACE reads. This sample has about 67,000 distinct CDR3 sequences, with around 10% found just once. The sequenced material came from whole blood. These receptors all come from an adult who was a healthcare worker with PCR-confirmed SARS-CoV-2 infection or an uninfected control (not recorded which).

The chain carries TRBV7-9 and TRBJ2-5; 8 bases fit TRBD2. The trim removed 4 bases at V and 0 bases at J, leaving 4 bases unmatched. There are 15 residues in the CDR3. The V gene's germline CDR1 is SEHNR and CDR2 FQNEAQ (reference sequence). The CDR3, as DNA: TGTGCCAGCAGCTATCGAGCGGGGGACCAAGAGACCCAGTACTTC. The encoded protein is CASSYRAGDQETQYF.

This clonotype turned up a few times. The rearrangement uses TRBV30 and TRBJ1-6; TRBD1 agrees at 8 bases. This CDR3 has 14 residues. Looked up from germline, CDR1 is GTSNPN and CDR2 is SVGIG (reference sequence). After removal of 3 bases from V and 9 bases from J, the junction contained 7 bases not matched to a gene. The CDR3 loop reads CAWSGGQGGSPLHF. The DNA for the CDR3 is TGTGCCTGGAGCGGAGGACAGGGTGGTTCACCCCTCCACTTT. The whole variable domain, filled in from reference TRBV30 and TRBJ1-6, reads SQTIHQWPATLVQPVGSPLSLECTVEGTSNPNLYWYRQAAGRGLQLLFYSVGIGQISSEVPQNLSASRPQDRQFILSSKKLLLSDSGFYLCAWSGGQGGSPLHFGNGTRLTVT.

The V gene is TRBV4-1, the J gene TRBJ2-4; a weak D match, TRBD1 (6 bases). The CDR3 is 17 amino acids. The germline V gene has CDR1 MGHRA and CDR2 YSYEKL. V was shortened by 3 bases and J by 3 bases, with 18 bases between the two germline ends. The chain's CDR3 is CASSQLRTDAVKNIQYF. CDR3 DNA: TGCGCCAGCAGCCAGCTTAGGACAGACGCGGTCAAAAACATTCAGTACTTC.

This clonotype was found many times. The rearrangement joins TRBV5-1 to TRBJ2-7, with 11 bases that match TRBD1. The CDR3 length is 13 residues. Germline loops: CDR1 SGHRS, CDR2 YFSETQ. After removal of 7 bases from V and 6 bases from J, the junction contained 6 bases not matched to a gene. The CDR3 sequence: CASGQGQGGEQYF. The CDR3 coding sequence is TGCGCCAGCGGTCAGGGACAGGGGGGCGAGCAGTACTTC.

In this sample, this clonotype turned up many times. The chain has TRBV13 and TRBJ2-7, with TRBD1 matching over 8 bases. J gave up 5 bases and V 5 bases, and 8 bases lay outside the gene matches. Germline V CDR1 and CDR2: PRHDT, FYEKMQ (reference sequence). CDR3 length: 14 residues. As DNA, the CDR3 is TGTGCCAGCAGCCCGGACAGGGTCATCAACGAGCAGTACTTC. Residues: CASSPDRVINEQYF.

The table lists this clonotype with many counts. The chain joins TRBV4-1 to TRBJ2-5; D unclear. The V end was cut by 6 bases, the J end by 0 bases, with 14 bases between. CDR3 size: 15 residues. Germline CDR1 is MGHRA and CDR2 is YSYEKL. The CDR3 DNA is TGCGCCAGCAGGGGATTGTGGAGTGACCAAGAGACCCAGTACTTC. It codes for CASRGLWSDQETQYF.

The table lists this clonotype with a few counts. V gene TRBV2 combines with J gene TRBJ2-7, with D possibly TRBD1 on 6 matching bases. The CDR3 has 11 residues. The ends were cut back, 10 bases at V and 2 bases at J, with 9 bases in the middle. From germline, CDR1 is SNHLY and CDR2 FYNNEI. CDR3 residues: CAIRDTYEQYF. The DNA of the CDR3 is TGTGCCATCAGGGACACCTACGAGCAGTACTTC.

The chain is built from TRBV18 and TRBJ1-5, with D hard to call. Deletions cut 2 bases from V and 5 bases from J, with 16 bases between. CDR1 KGHSH and CDR2 LQKENI come from the germline V gene. The CDR3 loop spans 16 amino acids. The CDR3 DNA reads TGTGCCAGCTCACCATATGTCTCAGATGTGGATCAGCCCCAGCATTTT. This translates into CASSPYVSDVDQPQHF.

This clonotype was detected only a few times. The rearrangement uses TRBV18 and TRBJ2-7; TRBD1 matches at 7 bases. J was trimmed by 2 bases and V by 3 bases; bases with no gene match: 4. CDR1 is KGHSH and CDR2 is LQKENI in the germline V gene. CDR3 length: 14 amino acids. The chain's CDR3 is CASSPGTEAYEQYF. The CDR3 DNA follows: TGTGCCAGCTCACCTGGGACAGAGGCCTACGAGCAGTACTTC.